One and the same sample provided the 6 T cell receptor beta chains below, sequenced in a study of T cells in Graves' hyperthyroidism and ophthalmopathy. The source material, RNA transcripts, was used to amplify TCR beta CDR3 regions. Researchers ran a first-round RT-PCR on the TCR CDR3 using the HTBI primer set. TCRdb processed the multiplex PCR reads anew with MiXCR; each CDR3 protein has one entry. The sample has about 360,000 distinct CDR3 sequences, 13% seen once. Sequenced: blood. The receptors come from a woman aged 18-35 years with Graves' hyperthyroidism.

In this sample, this clonotype turned up many times. This chain connects TRBV6-6 to TRBJ2-1; D is unclear. Germline loops: CDR1 MNHNY, CDR2 SVGAGI (reference sequence). The V end lost 0 bases, the J end lost 7 bases, and 7 bases lay between the germline ends. The CDR3 has 13 residues. CDR3 DNA: TGTGCCAGCAGTTACTCGTTAGAAAATGAGCAGTTCTTC. This gives the protein CASSYSLENEQFF.

On this clonotype: A much larger clone lies a single base off, so this may be a read error. The chain carries TRBV28 and TRBJ2-1; D is possibly TRBD1 or TRBD2 (5 bases each). V lost 5 bases and J 4 bases, leaving 15 bases between the germline ends. CDR3 length: 15 amino acids. Germline CDR1 reads MDHEN; CDR2 reads SYDVKM. The CDR3, as DNA: TGTGCCAGCAGTGCTCGTCGGGACCATTACAATGAGCAGTTCTTC. Residues: CASSARRDHYNEQFF. Filled out from reference TRBV28 and TRBJ2-1, the complete variable domain reads DVKVTQSSRYLVKRTGEKVFLECVQDMDHENMFWYRQDPGLGLRLIYFSYDVKMKEKGDIPEGYSVSREKKERFSLILESASTNQTSMYLCASSARRDHYNEQFFGPGTRLTVL.

Concerning this clonotype itself: This may stem from a read error, because a much larger clone lies one nucleotide away. The chain joins TRBV28 to TRBJ1-5, with unresolved D. CDR3 size: 16 residues. CDR1 is MDHEN, CDR2 SYDVKM, per germline. The CDR3 nucleotides are TGTGCCAGCAGTTTAAGCCCGGGATATACCAATCAGCCCCAGCGTTTT. It encodes CASSLSPGYTNQPQRF.

This clonotype was detected many times. The rearrangement joins TRBV11-1 to TRBJ1-1; tentatively, D is TRBD1 (6 bases). The CDR3 spans 14 residues. V was trimmed by 5 bases and J by 6 bases, leaving 16 bases between them. The germline gives CDR1 SGHAT, CDR2 FQDESV (reference sequence). As DNA, the CDR3 is TGTGCCAGCAGCCCCCGAGGGGGAGGGGCTGAAGCTTTCTTT. Protein product: CASSPRGGGAEAFF.

The table lists this clonotype with many counts. CDR3 nucleotide sequence: TGTGCCAGCAGCCCAACCTGGACAGACAAAAACATTCAGTACTTC. As protein: CASSPTWTDKNIQYF. This chain connects TRBV11-2 to TRBJ2-4, with D perhaps matching TRBD1 (6 bases). The CDR3 spans 15 residues. Germline assignment: CDR1 SGHAT and CDR2 FQNNGV. V dropped 5 bases and J dropped 3 bases, with 14 bases sitting between them.

This clonotype appeared many times. The chain combines TRBV5-5 with TRBJ2-7; D is possibly TRBD1 (6 bases). From germline, CDR1 is SGHKS and CDR2 YYEKEE (reference sequence). This CDR3 has 16 residues. V was trimmed by 4 bases and J by 1 base, leaving 18 bases between them. The CDR3 protein is CASSLTRGQNSYEQYF. In DNA form, the CDR3 reads TGTGCCAGCAGCCTCACTCGAGGACAGAATTCCTACGAGCAGTACTTC.